These T cell receptor beta chains were read from a single sample in a study of cytomegalovirus exposure and HLA in healthy donors. Assay: immunoSEQ multiplex PCR; the TCRdb copy retains only in-frame clones and omits some. The sample yields roughly 100,000 clones, roughly 12% seen once. The sample consisted of PBMCs. The receptors shown here come from a man aged 40-50 years in good health and CMV-seropositive. Each CDR3 is given with its conserved first and last residue. The order of the fields is clone size, J gene, V gene, D gene, CDR3 protein, CDR3 DNA. A D gene is named only where the DNA matches it firmly. Rows may omit the clone size; those that give it use once, few, many or a size class.

.	TRBJ2-3	TRBV29-1	TRBD2	CSVEGLAGVSTQYF	TGCAGCGTCGAGGGACTAGCGGGAGTTAGTACGCAGTATTTT
few	TRBJ2-5	TRBV10-3	.	CAISESSTGYQETQYF	TGTGCCATCAGTGAGTCCTCGACGGGGTACCAAGAGACCCAGTACTTC
.	TRBJ1-1	TRBV14	.	CASSQAAGRGTEAFF	TGTGCCAGCAGCCAGGCCGCGGGGCGCGGCACTGAAGCTTTCTTT
few	TRBJ2-1	TRBV11-2	.	CASSLEYLGSGYNEQFF	TGTGCCAGCAGCTTAGAATATCTCGGGAGCGGCTACAATGAGCAGTTCTTC
few	TRBJ2-2	TRBV7-2	.	CASSPHGGANTGELFF	TGTGCCAGCAGCCCCCACGGAGGGGCGAACACCGGGGAGCTGTTTTTT
few	TRBJ2-2	TRBV5-8	TRBD1	CASRPDRGRTGELFF	TGTGCCAGCAGACCAGACAGGGGGCGTACCGGGGAGCTGTTTTTT
few	TRBJ2-5	TRBV5-1	.	CASNSGNPETQYF	TGCGCCAGCAACTCAGGGAACCCAGAGACCCAGTACTTC
few	TRBJ1-5	TRBV28	TRBD1	CASSFESGRGRQPQHF	TGTGCCAGCAGTTTTGAGTCTGGCAGGGGGCGACAGCCCCAGCATTTT
.	TRBJ1-1	TRBV29-1	TRBD1	CSVYRGQLLLLNTEAFF	TGCAGCGTTTACAGGGGGCAACTTCTACTTTTGAACACTGAAGCTTTCTTT
few	TRBJ2-2	TRBV28	.	CASSAGGGPGGELFF	TGTGCCAGCAGCGCCGGCGGAGGGCCGGGCGGGGAGCTGTTTTTT
.	TRBJ1-1	TRBV14	.	CASSQVRGDGEAFF	TGTGCCAGCAGCCAAGTACGAGGTGATGGTGAAGCTTTCTTT
.	TRBJ1-3	TRBV7-6	.	CASSLTGPPNTIYF	TGTGCCAGCAGCTTAACAGGGCCCCCAAACACCATATATTTT
.	TRBJ1-4	TRBV15	TRBD1	CATSRATGAANEKLFF	TGTGCCACCAGCAGAGCGACAGGGGCAGCGAATGAAAAACTGTTTTTT
few	TRBJ2-7	TRBV2	TRBD2	CASRLAGRYEQYF	TGTGCCAGCCGTCTAGCGGGTCGATACGAGCAGTACTTC
few	TRBJ1-2	TRBV30	.	CAWSANPGSRYGYTF	TGTGCCTGGAGTGCCAACCCAGGGTCACGCTATGGCTACACCTTC
.	TRBJ1-4	TRBV7-9	TRBD1	CASSLQGTNEKLFF	TGTGCCAGCAGCCTACAGGGGACTAATGAAAAACTGTTTTTT
.	TRBJ1-6	TRBV5-1	TRBD1	CASGTGVSPLHF	TGCGCCAGCGGTACAGGGGTATCACCCCTCCACTTT
few	TRBJ2-2	TRBV7-9	TRBD2	CASSLRRGALGELFF	TGTGCCAGCAGCTTACGGCGGGGGGCCCTCGGGGAGCTGTTTTTT
.	TRBJ1-2	TRBV5-6	TRBD1	CASSSTGGGGYTF	TGTGCCAGCAGTTCGACAGGGGGTGGTGGCTACACCTTC
.	TRBJ1-2	TRBV5-8	.	CASSFKGQGNGYTF	TGTGCCAGCAGCTTTAAGGGGCAGGGGAATGGCTACACCTTC
.	TRBJ1-1	TRBV7-9	.	CASSPRQEMNTEAFF	TGTGCCAGCAGCCCCAGACAGGAGATGAACACTGAAGCTTTCTTT
.	TRBJ1-2	TRBV7-2	TRBD1	CASSSGQNYGYTF	TGTGCCAGCAGCTCGGGACAGAACTATGGCTACACCTTC
few	TRBJ2-1	TRBV7-9	TRBD2	CASSHVSGRSEQFF	TGTGCCAGCAGCCACGTTAGCGGGAGGAGTGAGCAGTTCTTC
few	TRBJ1-1	TRBV6-6	.	CAGGERFTEAFF	TGTGCCGGAGGCGAGAGATTCACTGAAGCTTTCTTT